This T cell receptor (beta chain) was identified during a study of shared clonotypes between healthy human individuals. Profiling relied on immunoSEQ multiplex PCR, and the TCRdb table lists in-frame clones only, not all of them. Found here are about 2.4 million clones, 85% to 95% of them singletons; the top ten hold over 0.12%. The CDR3 sequence is 13 residues long. CDR1 and CDR2 from the germline V gene are SSHAT and FNYEAQ (reference sequence). The sample consisted of naive CD4+ T cells sorted from blood. Subset of the sample: CD45RA+ positively selected. The chain couples TRBV7-7 to TRBJ2-7, with unresolved D. The clonotype originates from a man younger than 35 in good health. Here the CDR3 reads CVQGQVGWYEQYF. The CDR3 DNA is TGTGTTCAAGGTCAGGTTGGCTGGTACGAGCAGTACTTC.